This T cell receptor (beta chain) was documented in a study of monozygotic twins with inflammatory bowel disease. TCRdb reprocessed the 5' RACE reads and reports one entry per CDR3 protein, with no DNA. The listing records hundreds of thousands of distinct CDR3 sequences. CDR3 length equals 15 residues. Germline V gives CDR1 SGHTA, CDR2 FQGNSA. The TCR sequence derives from a human donor with ulcerative colitis or Crohn's disease, or a healthy co-twin of an affected twin (not recorded which). The rearrangement links TRBV7-2 to TRBJ2-3. Sequencing used blood. This chain's CDR3 is CASSLAANFADTQYF.